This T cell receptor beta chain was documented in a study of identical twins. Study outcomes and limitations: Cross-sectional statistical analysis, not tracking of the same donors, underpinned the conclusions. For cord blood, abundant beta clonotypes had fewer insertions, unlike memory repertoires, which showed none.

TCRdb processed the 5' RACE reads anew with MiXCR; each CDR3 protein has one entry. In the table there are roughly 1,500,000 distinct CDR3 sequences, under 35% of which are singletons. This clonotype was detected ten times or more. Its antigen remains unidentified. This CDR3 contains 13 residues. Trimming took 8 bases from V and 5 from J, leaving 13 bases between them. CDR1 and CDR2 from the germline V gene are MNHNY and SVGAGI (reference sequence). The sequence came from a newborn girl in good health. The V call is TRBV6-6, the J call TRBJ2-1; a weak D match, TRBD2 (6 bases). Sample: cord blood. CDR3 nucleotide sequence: TGTGCCAGCCTGGGACTCTCAAACAATGAGCAGTTCTTC. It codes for CASLGLSNNEQFF.